This record covers a single TCR beta chain. In the source study's methods: From reference gene primer amplification, estimates of nucleated cell counts were derived. Assay: immunoSEQ multiplex PCR; the TCRdb copy retains only in-frame clones and omits some. Clone size and the V and J calls come from that table; the DNA yielded D and trimming. Of 40,000 to 50,000 clones listed, roughly 84% are singletons. This specimen comes from a study of blood T cell repertoires in COVID-19. Overall study context: The origin of the acute and convalescent COVID-19 samples was the United States, Italy and Spain. Nucleic acid was either cDNA or gDNA, and it came from T cells, B-cell-depleted T cells, or PBMCs.

CDR1 is MDHEN, CDR2 SYDVKM, per germline. The ends lost 5 bases at V and 11 bases at J; junction bases unmatched: 11. This CDR3 region has 14 residues. Sequencing was carried out using peripheral blood. The rearrangement uses TRBV28 and TRBJ1-5, with 8 bases fitting TRBD1. This TCR was sampled from a human donor in a cohort sampled during active COVID-19. The CDR3 sequence is CASSISRDRRSQHF. The CDR3 DNA sequence: TGTGCCAGCAGTATATCCCGGGACAGGAGGTCCCAGCATTTT.